These T cell receptor beta chains were read from a single sample in a study of shared clonotypes between healthy human individuals. Profiled with immunoSEQ multiplex PCR; TCRdb holds only in-frame clones, not every one. This table holds 2,500,000 or so clones, around nine tenths found once. The sequenced material came from naive CD4+ T cells sorted from blood. The receptor source for this set is a man aged 18 to 30 in good health. CDR3s include the opening cysteine and the closing phenylalanine or tryptophan. The order of the fields is CDR3 length, D gene, V gene, J gene, clone size, CDR3 DNA, CDR3 protein. D genes are given only for firm matches. Clone sizes are given selectively: once, few, many, or a class where the clone is expanded.

>15|NA|TRBV7-8|TRBJ2-5|NA
TGTGCCAGCAGCTTAGCCGGGCGCCTCGGAGAGACCCAGTACTTC
CASSLAGRLGETQYF
>13|NA|TRBV6-5|TRBJ1-6|NA
TGTGCCAGCAGAGGGGTTTTAGGATCACCCCTCCACTTT
CASRGVLGSPLHF
>13|NA|TRBV5-1|TRBJ2-1|NA
TGCGCCAGCAGCTTGAACCAGTGGAATGAGCAGTTCTTC
CASSLNQWNEQFF
>12|NA|TRBV28|TRBJ2-7|NA
TGTGCCAGCAGTTTAGGGCAGTACGAGCAGTACTTC
CASSLGQYEQYF
>10|NA|TRBV29-1|TRBJ1-2|NA
TGCAGCGTTTACGGGCCCGACTACACCTTC
CSVYGPDYTF
>19|TRBD1|TRBV7-9|TRBJ1-4|NA
TGTGCCAGCAGCCCCCGCGTGGGGACAGGGGGCTCACCCAATGAAAAACTGTTTTTT
CASSPRVGTGGSPNEKLFF
>14|TRBD2|TRBV7-2|TRBJ2-5|NA
TGTGCCAGCAGCGTTGGACTAGCGGGAGAGACCCAGTACTTC
CASSVGLAGETQYF
>15|NA|TRBV7-2|TRBJ1-1|NA
TGTGCCAGCAGCCGAGGCGGGGGACTAAACACTGAAGCTTTCTTT
CASSRGGGLNTEAFF
>12|NA|TRBV30|TRBJ1-2|NA
TGTGCCTGGAGTGGCTTAAACTATGGCTACACCTTC
CAWSGLNYGYTF
>14|NA|TRBV28|TRBJ1-3|NA
TGTGCCAGCAGTTTAAGAGCCCCTGGAAACACCATATATTTT
CASSLRAPGNTIYF
>15|NA|TRBV7-7|TRBJ2-5|NA
TGTGCTAGCAGCTTACAGGGGACTCCACGGGAGACCCAGTACTTC
CASSLQGTPRETQYF
>14|TRBD1|TRBV6-1|TRBJ2-2|NA
TGTGCCAGCACGACGACAGGGGGAACCGGGGAGCTGTTTTTT
CASTTTGGTGELFF
>16|NA|TRBV4-2|TRBJ2-7|NA
TGTGCCAGCAGCCAAGAACTTACTAGAACCACCTACGAGCAGTACTTC
CASSQELTRTTYEQYF
>14|TRBD2|TRBV7-2|TRBJ2-7|NA
TGTGCCAGCAGCTTAGAAAGCGGGAACTACGAGCAGTACTTC
CASSLESGNYEQYF
>15|TRBD2|TRBV5-1|TRBJ2-1|once
TGCGCCAGCAGCCAAAGCGGGGGGGCGTACAATGAGCAGTTCTTC
CASSQSGGAYNEQFF
>15|NA|TRBV18|TRBJ2-3|once
TGTGCCAGCTCACCACCGAACGGGGTTACAGATACGCAGTATTTT
CASSPPNGVTDTQYF
>16|NA|TRBV27|TRBJ2-7|NA
TGTGCCAGCAGTTTAACCCGGACAGCCCCCTTATACGAGCAGTACTTC
CASSLTRTAPLYEQYF
>16|TRBD1|TRBV2|TRBJ2-1|NA
TGTGCCAGCAGTAAGACAGGGACCAGCTCCTACAATGAGCAGTTCTTC
CASSKTGTSSYNEQFF
>15|NA|TRBV4-1|TRBJ1-1|NA
TGCGCCAGCAGCCAAGTTGGGGATAGGAGCACTGAAGCTTTCTTT
CASSQVGDRSTEAFF
>16|NA|TRBV5-1|TRBJ2-7|once
TGCGCCAGCAGCTTGGACGGGTGGGAGGACTCCTACGAGCAGTACTTC
CASSLDGWEDSYEQYF
>16|NA|TRBV4-1|TRBJ1-6|few
TGCGCCAGCAGCCAGACTTCAGGGATGTTCGGTTCACCCCTCCACTTT
CASSQTSGMFGSPLHF
>13|NA|TRBV7-9|TRBJ1-2|NA
TGTGCCAGCAGCTTCCAACAGGATACTGGCTACACCTTC
CASSFQQDTGYTF
>15|NA|TRBV5-1|TRBJ1-1|NA
TGCGCCAGCAGCTTGGATGGGGCTATGAACACTGAAGCTTTCTTT
CASSLDGAMNTEAFF
>17|NA|TRBV27|TRBJ2-7|NA
TGTGCCAGCAGACGGGACGGACGATCAGCCGGGGCCTACGAGCAGTACTTC
CASRRDGRSAGAYEQYF
>17|TRBD2|TRBV7-6|TRBJ2-3|NA
TGTGCCAGCAGCTTAGCTCCGGCGGGGGTCAGCACAGATACGCAGTATTTT
CASSLAPAGVSTDTQYF
>14|NA|TRBV7-3|TRBJ2-1|NA
TGTGCCAGCAGCTTAGAGTACTCCTACAATGAGCAGTTCTTC
CASSLEYSYNEQFF
>17|TRBD1|TRBV27|TRBJ1-1|NA
TGTGCCAGCAGTTTTCAAAACAGGGGAGGAATGAACACTGAAGCTTTCTTT
CASSFQNRGGMNTEAFF
>14|NA|TRBV2|TRBJ2-7|NA
TGTGCCAGCAGTGAAGCTCGGAAATCCTACGAGCAGTACTTC
CASSEARKSYEQYF
>13|NA|TRBV19|TRBJ2-7|NA
TGTGCCAGTACCCTTTCTCCAACTGGGGAGCAGTACTTC
CASTLSPTGEQYF
>16|NA|TRBV5-6|TRBJ2-7|NA
TGTGCCAGCAGCTTAGGTACCCCCCAGCCCCCCTACGAGCAGTACTTC
CASSLGTPQPPYEQYF
>16|TRBD2|TRBV11-2|TRBJ2-7|once
TGTGCCAGCAGTTCCCGTCTAGCGGGAGCCAAGAACGAGCAGTACTTC
CASSSRLAGAKNEQYF
>14|NA|TRBV12-5|TRBJ2-7|NA
TGTGCTAGTGGTCCCCGTGGGGGGTCCTACGAGCAGTACTTC
CASGPRGGSYEQYF
>15|TRBD2|TRBV19|TRBJ2-3|NA
TGTGCCAGTAGTATGGAGCGGGGGGGGTCCGATACGCAGTATTTT
CASSMERGGSDTQYF
>15|NA|TRBV7-9|TRBJ2-1|NA
TGTGCCAGCAGCTTAGCCGGGCGCTCCTACAATGAGCAGTTCTTC
CASSLAGRSYNEQFF
>16|TRBD2|TRBV19|TRBJ2-1|NA
TGTGCCAGTAATGCCCTTAGCGGGGGGCTTGTTAATGAGCAGTTCTTC
CASNALSGGLVNEQFF
>18|TRBD2|TRBV10-3|TRBJ2-3|NA
TGTGCCATCAGTGAGTCGTTAGCGGGAGGGCCCCCAAGAGATACGCAGTATTTT
CAISESLAGGPPRDTQYF
>13|NA|TRBV6-6|TRBJ1-6|NA
TGTGCCAGCAGGAACAGGGACGGTTCACCCCTCCACTTT
CASRNRDGSPLHF
>15|TRBD2|TRBV28|TRBJ2-7|NA
TGTGCCAGCAGTTTCCCAGGCGGGAGGGCCTACGAGCAGTACTTC
CASSFPGGRAYEQYF
>15|NA|TRBV30|TRBJ1-3|NA
TGTGCCTGGAGTGTCGGACAGCCGGGGAGGAACACCATATATTTT
CAWSVGQPGRNTIYF
>13|NA|TRBV10-1|TRBJ1-1|NA
TGCGCCAGCAGTGGGACAGTGGACACTGAAGCTTTCTTT
CASSGTVDTEAFF
>15|NA|TRBV6-1|TRBJ1-3|NA
TGTGCCAGCAGTGAACAGGCGCCGTATGGAAACACCATATATTTT
CASSEQAPYGNTIYF
>15|TRBD1|TRBV6-5|TRBJ2-7|NA
TGTGCCAGCAGATACGCCGGGACAGGGGGCTACGAGCAGTACTTC
CASRYAGTGGYEQYF
>13|NA|TRBV5-1|TRBJ2-3|NA
TGCGCCAGCAGCCATGATGATTGGGATACGCAGTATTTT
CASSHDDWDTQYF
>13|NA|TRBV9|TRBJ2-5|NA
TGTGCCAGCGCTCAGGGGCCCCAAGAGACCCAGTACTTC
CASAQGPQETQYF
>14|TRBD1|TRBV28|TRBJ1-5|NA
TGTGCCAGCAGTCTGACAGGGTACAATCAGCCCCAGCATTTT
CASSLTGYNQPQHF
>16|TRBD1|TRBV27|TRBJ2-7|NA
TGTGCCAGCAGTTCCCCGGGACAGGGTGTATTGTACGAGCAGTACTTC
CASSSPGQGVLYEQYF
>13|NA|TRBV19|TRBJ1-2|NA
TGTGCCAGTAGTATCGCAGGGGTCTATGGCTACACCTTC
CASSIAGVYGYTF
>13|NA|TRBV7-9|TRBJ1-6|NA
TGTGCCAGCAGCTTAGAGGGGACGGCACCCCTCCACTTT
CASSLEGTAPLHF
>13|NA|TRBV11-2|TRBJ2-1|NA
TGTGCCAGCAGCTTGGAGGGATGGAATGAGCAGTTCTTC
CASSLEGWNEQFF
>15|NA|TRBV11-2|TRBJ2-5|once
TGTGCCAGCAGCTTAGTCGGGGGGCAGCAGGAGACCCAGTACTTC
CASSLVGGQQETQYF
>15|NA|TRBV28|TRBJ2-6|NA
TGTGCCAGCAGTCTACAGGGATTTGGGGCCAACGTCCTGACTTTC
CASSLQGFGANVLTF
>13|TRBD1|TRBV2|TRBJ1-1|NA
TGTGCCAGCAGCGAGGGGGCAATCACTGAAGCTTTCTTT
CASSEGAITEAFF
>18|TRBD1|TRBV19|TRBJ1-1|NA
TGTGCCAGTAGTCTATACCCGGCAGGGGGCGCCTTGAACACTGAAGCTTTCTTT
CASSLYPAGGALNTEAFF
>13|NA|TRBV25-1|TRBJ2-7|NA
TGTGCCAGCAGCGAGGGTTTTTTGGACGAGCAGTACTTC
CASSEGFLDEQYF
>13|NA|TRBV6-5|TRBJ2-7|NA
TGTGCCAGCAGTTACTCGGGCTGGAACGAGCAGTACTTC
CASSYSGWNEQYF
>14|TRBD1|TRBV4-2|TRBJ1-1|NA
TGTGCCAGCAGCCCGACAGGGTTGGAAACTGAAGCTTTCTTT
CASSPTGLETEAFF
>17|TRBD2|TRBV4-1|TRBJ2-5|NA
TGCGCCAGCAGCCAACTCCCGCTAGCGGGGGGGCCGGAGACCCAGTACTTC
CASSQLPLAGGPETQYF